This is a list of T cell receptor beta chains from one sample in a study of blood T cell repertoires in COVID-19. The data were produced by immunoSEQ multiplex PCR, yet TCRdb's version contains in-frame clones alone and is incomplete. Seen here are 70,000 or so clones, roughly 82% observed once, and the top ten hold over 15%. Sequencing input: peripheral blood. The receptor source for this set is a human donor in a cohort sampled during active COVID-19. Both conserved end residues are part of each CDR3. D genes are given only for firm matches. Clone size is stated in some rows and not others, as once, few, many or a class when expanded.

size | J | V | D | CDR3 | DNA
few | TRBJ1-1 | TRBV5-1 | NA | CASSPGVEAFF | TGCGCCAGCAGCCCCGGGGTTGAAGCTTTCTTT
NA | TRBJ2-5 | TRBV4-3 | NA | CASSQDFRVGALETQYF | TGCGCCAGCAGCCAAGATTTCAGAGTTGGAGCTTTAGAGACCCAGTACTTC
NA | TRBJ2-7 | TRBV24-1 | NA | CATSDPLRGLKDYEQYF | TGTGCCACCAGTGATCCCCTTAGGGGACTTAAAGACTACGAGCAGTACTTC
NA | TRBJ1-4 | TRBV5-1 | NA | CASSLELPEKLFF | TGCGCCAGCAGCTTGGAACTGCCAGAAAAACTGTTTTTT
NA | TRBJ1-2 | TRBV19 | NA | CASSRMGGVYGYTF | TGTGCCAGTAGTAGGATGGGGGGTGTCTATGGCTACACCTTC
few | TRBJ2-7 | TRBV14 | NA | CASSQRIANTYEQYF | TGTGCCAGCAGCCAACGTATCGCTAATACCTACGAGCAGTACTTC
NA | TRBJ1-1 | TRBV4-2 | NA | CASSRRQNTEAFF | TGTGCCAGCAGCCGACGACAGAACACTGAAGCTTTCTTT
NA | TRBJ1-6 | TRBV2 | NA | CASGMESSYNSPLHF | TGTGCCAGCGGAATGGAGAGCTCCTATAATTCACCCCTCCACTTT
NA | TRBJ1-6 | TRBV30 | NA | CAWSPMTVRNSPLHF | TGTGCCTGGAGCCCAATGACAGTACGTAATTCACCCCTCCACTTT
NA | TRBJ1-5 | TRBV3-1/TRBV3-2 | NA | CASSPAYTTNQPQHF | TGTGCCAGCAGCCCAGCGTACACCACGAATCAGCCCCAGCATTTT
NA | TRBJ1-2 | TRBV3-1/TRBV3-2 | NA | CASRPRRSRDYGYTF | TGTGCCAGCAGGCCGAGACGCAGTCGGGACTATGGCTACACCTTC
NA | TRBJ2-3 | TRBV7-3 | TRBD2 | CASSLRATSGAGDTQYF | TGTGCCAGCAGCTTACGAGCGACTAGCGGGGCGGGAGATACGCAGTATTTT
NA | TRBJ1-1 | TRBV11-1 | NA | CASSPGEGGWGTEAFF | TGTGCCAGCAGCCCGGGCGAGGGCGGATGGGGCACTGAAGCTTTCTTT
NA | TRBJ2-6 | TRBV11-2 | TRBD1 | CASSLELARDRVSGANVLTF | TGTGCCAGCAGCTTAGAGCTTGCGCGGGACAGGGTTTCTGGGGCCAACGTCCTGACTTTC
NA | TRBJ2-7 | TRBV11-2 | NA | CASSLQGLRYEQYF | TGTGCCAGCAGCTTACAGGGGCTAAGGTACGAGCAGTACTTC
few | TRBJ2-2 | TRBV3-1/TRBV3-2 | TRBD1 | CASSRQGSTGELFF | TGTGCCAGCAGCCGACAGGGTTCTACCGGGGAGCTGTTTTTT
NA | TRBJ1-2 | TRBV27 | NA | CASSPRGSNYGYTF | TGTGCCAGCTCTCCCCGGGGGTCCAACTATGGCTACACCTTC
NA | TRBJ1-2 | TRBV4-3 | NA | CASSQGSGYGYTF | TGCGCCAGCAGCCAAGGTTCGGGATATGGCTACACCTTC
NA | TRBJ2-7 | TRBV7-7 | TRBD2 | CASSAGGGEQYF | TGTGCCAGCAGCGCCGGCGGGGGCGAGCAGTACTTC
NA | TRBJ1-5 | TRBV4-2 | NA | CASSQVPGGNQPQHF | TGTGCCAGCAGCCAAGTTCCGGGGGGCAATCAGCCCCAGCATTTT
NA | TRBJ2-7 | TRBV4-2 | NA | CASSQASQGTYEQYF | TGTGCCAGCAGCCAGGCCTCCCAGGGGACCTACGAGCAGTACTTC
once | TRBJ1-4 | TRBV7-8 | TRBD1 | CASSTNRGRNEKLFF | TGTGCCAGCAGCACGAACAGGGGGCGGAATGAAAAACTGTTTTTT
NA | TRBJ1-2 | TRBV18 | TRBD1 | CASSPLSGQSPYGYTF | TGTGCCAGCTCACCCCTCTCGGGACAGAGTCCCTATGGCTACACCTTC
NA | TRBJ1-2 | TRBV28 | NA | CASSTGGSLNYGYTF | TGTGCCAGCAGTACCGGAGGCAGCCTTAACTATGGCTACACCTTC
NA | TRBJ1-2 | TRBV7-2 | TRBD1 | CASSLVAGGLYGYTF | TGTGCCAGCAGCTTAGTGGCAGGGGGCTTATATGGCTACACCTTC